Presented here are 6 T cell receptor beta chains from one specimen sequenced in a study of blood T cell repertoires in COVID-19. TCRdb keeps only in-frame clones here, not all; method: immunoSEQ multiplex PCR. The sample yields tens of thousands of clones, around 84% seen once. Sequencing was performed on peripheral blood. The receptors stem from a human donor with active COVID-19. The donor label of this sample is uncertain.

The J gene is TRBJ1-4, the V gene TRBV4-2; D is unresolved. The ends were cut back, 3 bases at V and 8 bases at J, with 16 bases in the middle. The germline V gene encodes CDR1 LGHNA and CDR2 YNFKEQ. The CDR3 has 15 residues. CDR3 bases: TGTGCCAGCAGCCAGAATTCGGGTAGTAAGGAAAAACTGTTTTTT. Translating it yields CASSQNSGSKEKLFF.

The chain is built from TRBV30 and TRBJ2-1, with TRBD2 matching over 7 bases. Germline CDR1 GTSNPN, CDR2 SVGIG (reference sequence). With V trimmed by 4 bases and J by 0 bases, 6 bases remained unmatched. CDR3 length: 15 residues. The CDR3 bases are TGTGCCTGGAACAACGGCGGGGGCTCCTACAATGAGCAGTTCTTC. It codes for CAWNNGGGSYNEQFF.

The gene calls are TRBV10-3 and TRBJ1-2; 10 bases are a match to TRBD1. The CDR3 is made up of 15 amino acids. Germline assignment: CDR1 ENHRY and CDR2 SYGVKD. V was clipped by 0 bases and J by 8 bases; unmatched bases: 6. Here the CDR3 reads CAISESGRDRGGYTF. The CDR3 DNA is TGTGCCATCAGTGAGTCAGGGAGGGACAGGGGCGGCTACACCTTC.

This chain uses TRBV5-5 with TRBJ1-2; weak D call: TRBD1 (6 bases). There are 12 residues in the CDR3. The V end was cut by 2 bases, the J end by 7 bases, with 9 bases between. Germline CDR1 and CDR2: SGHKS and YYEKEE (reference sequence). This chain's CDR3 is CASSFQGPGYTF. DNA of the CDR3: TGTGCCAGCAGCTTTCAGGGGCCTGGCTACACCTTC.

This clone was detected only once. The chain is built from TRBV9 and TRBJ2-1; tentative D call: TRBD2 (6 bases). This CDR3 spans 15 amino acids. Germline V gene data show CDR1 as SGDLS and CDR2 as YYNGEE. V was shortened by 0 bases and J by 4 bases, with 11 bases between the two germline ends. CDR3 DNA: TGTGCCAGCAGCGTAGGGCTAGCGCATTACAATGAGCAGTTCTTC. Translating gives CASSVGLAHYNEQFF.

This clone was observed once. V and J are TRBV7-8 and TRBJ1-4; TRBD1 might be the D (5 bases). Trimming left V 2 bases short and J 7 bases short, with 11 bases between. The length of the CDR3 is 14 residues. The germline gives CDR1 SGHVS, CDR2 FQNEAQ. The CDR3 bases are TGTGCCAGCAGCTTAAGCCAGGGAGGTGAAAAACTGTTTTTT. Amino acid sequence: CASSLSQGGEKLFF.